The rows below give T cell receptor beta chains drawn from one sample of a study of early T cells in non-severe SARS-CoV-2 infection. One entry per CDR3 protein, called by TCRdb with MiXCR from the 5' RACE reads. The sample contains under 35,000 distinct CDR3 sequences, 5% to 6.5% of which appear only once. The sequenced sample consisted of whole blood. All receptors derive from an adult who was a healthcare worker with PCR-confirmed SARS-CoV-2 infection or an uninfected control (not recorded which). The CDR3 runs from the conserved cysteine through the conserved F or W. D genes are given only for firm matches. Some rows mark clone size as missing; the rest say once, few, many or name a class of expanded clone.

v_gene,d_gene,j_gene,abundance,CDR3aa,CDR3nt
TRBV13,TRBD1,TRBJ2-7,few,CASSSQGTGSYEQYF,TGTGCCAGCAGCTCGCAAGGGACAGGATCCTACGAGCAGTACTTC
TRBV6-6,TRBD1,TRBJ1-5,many,CASSIQGAGQPQHF,TGTGCCAGCAGTATACAGGGGGCAGGGCAGCCCCAGCATTTT
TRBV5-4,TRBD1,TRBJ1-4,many,CASSLQGAAEKLFF,TGTGCCAGCAGCTTGCAGGGGGCGGCTGAAAAACTGTTTTTT
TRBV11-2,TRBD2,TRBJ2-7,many,CASSLLAAPYEQYF,TGTGCCAGCAGCTTACTAGCGGCTCCCTACGAGCAGTACTTC
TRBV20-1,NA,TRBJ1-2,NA,CSANGGSNYGYTF,TGCAGTGCTAACGGGGGATCTAACTATGGCTACACCTTC
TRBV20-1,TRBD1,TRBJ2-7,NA,CSAVSGTGVYEQYF,TGCAGTGCTGTTTCCGGGACAGGGGTCTACGAGCAGTACTTC
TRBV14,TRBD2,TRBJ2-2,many,CASSQGPSGIGGTGELFF,TGTGCCAGCAGCCAAGGCCCTAGCGGGATCGGCGGCACCGGGGAGCTGTTTTTT
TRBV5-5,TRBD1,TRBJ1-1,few,CASRRTGTDTEAFF,TGTGCCAGCAGGAGGACAGGGACGGACACTGAAGCTTTCTTT
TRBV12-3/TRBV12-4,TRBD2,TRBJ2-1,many,CASSLALARGLYNEQFF,TGTGCCAGCAGTTTAGCGCTCGCGCGGGGACTATACAATGAGCAGTTCTTC
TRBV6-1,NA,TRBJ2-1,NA,CASSDSLSRGEQFF,TGTGCCAGCAGTGATTCTTTATCACGCGGTGAGCAGTTCTTC
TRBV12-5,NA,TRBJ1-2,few,CASGFSGVDGYTF,TGTGCTAGTGGTTTTTCAGGGGTCGATGGCTACACCTTC
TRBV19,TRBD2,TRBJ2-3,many,CASSGLAGRDTQYF,TGTGCCAGTAGTGGGCTAGCGGGGAGAGATACGCAGTATTTT
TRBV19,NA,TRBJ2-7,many,CASSTSGTGTYEQYF,TGTGCCAGTAGTACTTCCGGGACGGGAACCTACGAGCAGTACTTC
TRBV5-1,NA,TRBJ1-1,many,CASSLGRVTEAFF,TGCGCCAGCAGCTTGGGGCGGGTCACTGAAGCTTTCTTT
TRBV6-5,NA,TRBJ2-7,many,CASSPRSPPYEQYF,TGTGCCAGCAGTCCGCGAAGCCCCCCCTACGAGCAGTACTTC
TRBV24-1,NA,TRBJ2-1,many,CATSETALANEQFF,TGTGCCACCAGTGAGACTGCTCTAGCTAATGAGCAGTTCTTC
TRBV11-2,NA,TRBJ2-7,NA,CASSLVGDEQYF,TGTGCCAGCAGCTTAGTGGGCGACGAGCAGTACTTC
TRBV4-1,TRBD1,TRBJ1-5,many,CASSQDPGGFLTPGNQPQHF,TGCGCCAGCAGCCAAGACCCAGGGGGGTTTCTAACCCCGGGAAATCAGCCCCAGCATTTT
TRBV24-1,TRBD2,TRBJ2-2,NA,CATSGPGLAGSNTGELFF,TGTGCCACCAGTGGACCGGGACTAGCGGGGTCGAACACCGGGGAGCTGTTTTTT
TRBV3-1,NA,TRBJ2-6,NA,CASSRQGSGANVLTF,TGTGCCAGCAGCCGCCAGGGATCTGGGGCCAACGTCCTGACTTTC
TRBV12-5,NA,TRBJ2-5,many,CASVSSETQYF,TGTGCTAGTGTCTCGAGTGAGACCCAGTACTTC
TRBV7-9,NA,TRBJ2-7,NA,CASSLEGFLAEQYF,TGTGCCAGCAGCTTAGAAGGATTTCTCGCTGAGCAGTACTTC
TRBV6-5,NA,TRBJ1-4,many,CATKDGTGGNEKLFF,TGTGCCACCAAGGACGGTACCGGTGGTAATGAAAAACTGTTTTTT
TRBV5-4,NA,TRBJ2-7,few,CASSFGTRVYEQYF,TGTGCCAGCAGCTTTGGGACACGGGTTTACGAGCAGTACTTC
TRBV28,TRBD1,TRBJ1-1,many,CASSLFRDSLNTEAFF,TGTGCCAGCAGTTTATTTCGGGACAGCTTGAACACTGAAGCTTTCTTT
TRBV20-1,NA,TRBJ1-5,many,CSVTQGYSNQPQHF,TGCAGTGTAACACAGGGATATAGCAATCAGCCCCAGCATTTT
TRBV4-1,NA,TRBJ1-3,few,CASSQQRVRPGNTIYF,TGCGCCAGCAGCCAACAGAGAGTTAGGCCTGGAAACACCATATATTTT
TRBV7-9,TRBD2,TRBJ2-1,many,CASSERRDYMYNEQFF,TGTGCCAGCAGCGAGCGCCGGGACTACATGTACAATGAGCAGTTCTTC
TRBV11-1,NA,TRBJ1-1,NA,CASSLDLNTEAFF,TGTGCCAGCAGCTTAGATTTAAACACTGAAGCTTTCTTT
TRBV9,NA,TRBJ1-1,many,CASSVLEDTEAFF,TGTGCCAGCAGCGTATTGGAAGACACTGAAGCTTTCTTT
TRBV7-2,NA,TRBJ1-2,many,CASSSRGWVHGYTF,TGTGCCAGCAGCTCCAGGGGATGGGTCCATGGCTACACCTTC
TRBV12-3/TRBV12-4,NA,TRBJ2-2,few,CASSFRDTGELFF,TGTGCCAGCAGTTTCAGGGACACCGGGGAGCTGTTTTTT
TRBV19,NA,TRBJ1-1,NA,CASSIKWVKNTEAFF,TGTGCCAGTAGTATAAAATGGGTCAAGAACACTGAAGCTTTCTTT
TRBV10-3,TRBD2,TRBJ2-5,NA,CAISEWTSGKETQYF,TGTGCCATCAGTGAGTGGACTAGCGGCAAAGAGACCCAGTACTTC
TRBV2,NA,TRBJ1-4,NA,CASLGFGLINEKLFF,TGTGCCAGCCTGGGGTTCGGACTGATTAATGAAAAACTGTTTTTT
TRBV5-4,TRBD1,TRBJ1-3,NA,CASSLQGAGNTIYF,TGTGCCAGCAGCTTGCAGGGGGCGGGAAACACCATATATTTT
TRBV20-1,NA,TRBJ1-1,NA,CSASIPPGPRAFF,TGCAGTGCTTCCATTCCTCCGGGACCTCGGGCTTTCTTT
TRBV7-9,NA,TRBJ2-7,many,CASSWEAAYEQYF,TGTGCCAGCAGCTGGGAAGCGGCCTACGAGCAGTACTTC
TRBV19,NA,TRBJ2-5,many,CASSIEPGQETQYF,TGTGCCAGTAGTATAGAGCCAGGGCAGGAGACCCAGTACTTC
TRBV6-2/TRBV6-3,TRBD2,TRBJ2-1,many,CASSSQGLAINEQFF,TGTGCCAGCAGTTCCCAAGGACTAGCGATCAATGAGCAGTTCTTC
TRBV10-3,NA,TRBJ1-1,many,CAISESSNTEAFF,TGTGCCATCAGTGAGTCCTCGAACACTGAAGCTTTCTTT
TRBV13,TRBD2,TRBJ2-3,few,CASSPRTSGTDTQYF,TGTGCCAGCAGCCCGCGGACTAGCGGGACAGATACGCAGTATTTT